The rows below give T cell receptor beta chains drawn from one sample of a study of T cells in Graves' hyperthyroidism and ophthalmopathy. TCRdb re-called the multiplex PCR reads through MiXCR, storing one row per CDR3 protein. This table has about 420,000 distinct CDR3 sequences, approximately 15% appearing once. Sequencing was performed on blood. The receptors stem from a young woman with Graves' hyperthyroidism. CDR3s leave out the opening cysteine and the closing phenylalanine or tryptophan. Each record gives: V gene, D gene, J gene, CDR3 protein. A D gene is named only where the DNA matches it firmly.

TRBV6-1,-,TRBJ1-2,ASSEAGTFNYGYT
TRBV9,TRBD2,TRBJ2-1,ASSSPGLAGHEQF
TRBV12-3/TRBV12-4,-,TRBJ2-7,ASRGRRSYEQY
TRBV20-1,TRBD2,TRBJ2-5,SARDRSGRSQETQY
TRBV6-1,TRBD2,TRBJ2-2,ASRLAGVVRTGELF
TRBV2,-,TRBJ1-2,ASSWDGHNYGYT
TRBV12-3/TRBV12-4,-,TRBJ2-5,ASSPPTVTETQY
TRBV12-3/TRBV12-4,TRBD1,TRBJ1-2,ASSPTGGSGYT
TRBV19,-,TRBJ2-2,ASSISGQVNTGELF
TRBV12-3/TRBV12-4,TRBD1,TRBJ2-3,ASSRIRQGASTDTQY
TRBV6-1,TRBD2,TRBJ2-3,ASSPPGLGRDTQY
TRBV12-3/TRBV12-4,TRBD2,TRBJ2-5,ASSSGLAGAKTQY
TRBV24-1,-,TRBJ2-1,ATSAGVTHNEQF
TRBV10-2,-,TRBJ2-7,ASSRGSEQY
TRBV5-5,TRBD2,TRBJ2-7,ASSGGGGGSYEQY
TRBV3-1,-,TRBJ2-2,ASTFSGELF
TRBV28,-,TRBJ1-4,ASSGITNEKLF
TRBV24-1,TRBD2,TRBJ2-7,ATSDRTSGGDEQY
TRBV19,-,TRBJ1-3,ASLQDSGNTIY
TRBV12-3/TRBV12-4,-,TRBJ1-4,ASSLGPNEKLF
TRBV11-2,TRBD1,TRBJ2-1,ASSLGIGQGNNEQF
TRBV7-9,TRBD1,TRBJ1-4,ASSSDRGSEKLF
TRBV2,TRBD2,TRBJ2-1,ASRAGEYNEQF
TRBV6-1,TRBD2,TRBJ2-7,ASSGAGGDYEQY
TRBV29-1,TRBD1,TRBJ1-2,SATGGSDGYT
TRBV7-2,-,TRBJ1-5,ASSPRAGAQPQH
TRBV20-1,-,TRBJ1-1,SARWGNTEAF
TRBV27,TRBD1,TRBJ2-7,ASSSTRDSSYEQY
TRBV12-5,-,TRBJ1-5,ASGSDGNQPQH
TRBV12-3/TRBV12-4,TRBD2,TRBJ2-2,ASSPSSGGYTGELF
TRBV27,-,TRBJ1-4,ASRDMDEKLF